This T cell receptor (beta chain) was observed in a study of blood T cell repertoires in COVID-19. Study-wide context: Sources were T cells, B-cell-depleted T cells, or PBMCs; the material itself was cDNA or gDNA.

V was pared by 8 bases and J by 2 bases, with 17 bases of the junction left unmatched. Germline CDR1 is SQVTM and CDR2 is ANQGSEA. CDR3 length: 16 amino acids. Assay used: immunoSEQ multiplex PCR; TCRdb lists only in-frame clones, some missing. Of 350,000 to 450,000 clones in the sample, roughly nine tenths were seen once. The clonotype originates from a woman in her forties who had been exposed to COVID-19. V usage is TRBV29-1 and J usage is TRBJ2-5, with 7 bases matching TRBD1. Sequencing was done on a sample of PBMCs or T cells enriched from blood (not recorded which). This CDR3 reads CSSARRTGDIQETQYF. CDR3 nucleotides: TGCAGCTCCGCGAGGAGGACAGGAGATATTCAAGAGACCCAGTACTTC.